The clone carrying this T cell receptor beta chain has a count of ten or more. The antigen remains unidentified. The data were obtained in a study of naive and memory T cell subsets. Whole-study results and caveats: Especially in CD8 cells, naive repertoires contained a few larger clonotypes, possibly CD45RA-re-expressing memory cells. There was no ground truth to check naive and memory subset results.

An equimolar mix of two oligonucleotides served as the beta constant-region primer for TRBC1 and TRBC2. The ligated cDNA underwent four PCR rounds using SP2 and nested alpha and beta constant-region primers. Each CDR3 protein gets one entry after TCRdb re-called the UMI-ligation and nested PCR reads with MiXCR. The table shows approximately 80,000 distinct CDR3 sequences, with over 8.5% occurring only once. V was cut by 4 bases and J by 7 bases, with 14 bases left in between. The CDR3 spans 13 residues. Per the germline V gene, CDR1 is SQVTM and CDR2 is ANQGSEA. Alpha and beta libraries were amplified separately from the second PCR onward. Cells stained for CD3, CD4, CD8, CD45RA and CD27 were sorted into four subsets.

Sequenced: naive CD8+ T cells from blood. The receptor was derived from a human donor in good health. This chain uses TRBV29-1 with TRBJ2-1; the D is unclear. In DNA, the CDR3 is TGCAGCGTTGCCCAACCCTTGGGGAATGAGCAGTTCTTC. Its translation is CSVAQPLGNEQFF.